These T cell receptor beta chains were read from a single sample in a study of blood T cell repertoires in COVID-19. Produced via immunoSEQ multiplex PCR; TCRdb's table is partial and in-frame only. The sample comprises roughly 200,000 clones, around four fifths of which are singletons, and about 20% rests with the top ten. The sample consisted of peripheral blood. Receptors were obtained from a human donor in a cohort sampled during active COVID-19. Each CDR3 is given with its conserved first and last residue. D genes are given only for firm matches. Size is omitted from some rows. Given values are once, few, many or a class for expanded clones.

NA,TRBV7-9,NA,TRBJ2-5,TGTGCCAGCAGCTCCTCAGGGGTAAAAGAGACCCAGTACTTC,CASSSSGVKETQYF
NA,TRBV5-1,TRBD1,TRBJ1-4,TGCGCCAGCAGCACGTCAGGGGGCGGTGAAAAACTGTTTTTT,CASSTSGGGEKLFF
NA,TRBV3-1/TRBV3-2,NA,TRBJ1-6,TGTGCCAGCAGCCAAGATTGGGGCAGTAATTCACCCCTCCACTTT,CASSQDWGSNSPLHF
NA,TRBV18,NA,TRBJ2-7,TGTGCCAGCTCACCCGACAGCAGCTCCTACGAGCAGTACTTC,CASSPDSSSYEQYF
NA,TRBV15,NA,TRBJ1-1,TGTGCCACAGGAGGACGGTTGAACACTGAAGCTTTCTTT,CATGGRLNTEAFF
NA,TRBV18,NA,TRBJ1-2,TGTGCCAGCTCACTAATGGGGACAAATACTAACTATGGCTACACCTTC,CASSLMGTNTNYGYTF
few,TRBV29-1,NA,TRBJ1-2,TGCAGCGTTCCTCGTGGACATGACTATGGCTACACCTTC,CSVPRGHDYGYTF
NA,TRBV24-1,NA,TRBJ1-1,TGTGCCACCAGAGCGGGGATGAGCGGCACTGAAGCTTTCTTT,CATRAGMSGTEAFF
NA,TRBV6-5,NA,TRBJ1-2,TGTGCCAGCTCCGACCCCGGGGGCTATGGCTACACCTTC,CASSDPGGYGYTF
few,TRBV27,TRBD1,TRBJ1-6,TGTGCCAGCAGTGTACAGGGGTTTAATTCACCCCTCCACTTT,CASSVQGFNSPLHF
NA,TRBV3-1/TRBV3-2,TRBD1,TRBJ2-7,TGTGCCAGCAGCCACAAGGGGGCCCTACCAGGCGAGCAGTACTTC,CASSHKGALPGEQYF
NA,TRBV20-1,NA,TRBJ1-2,TGCAGTGCTACCGGTGGGGCTGGCTACACCTTC,CSATGGAGYTF
NA,TRBV6-1,TRBD2,TRBJ2-2,TGTGCCAGCAGTGGAAGGTTTTCCGGACTAGCGGCCGGGGAGCTGTTTTTT,CASSGRFSGLAAGELFF
few,TRBV10-2,NA,TRBJ2-3,TGCGCCAGCAGGGCCCTAGCATTCGCAGATACGCAGTATTTT,CASRALAFADTQYF